This is a list of T cell receptor beta chains from one sample in a study of technical replicates of blood from a few donors. The assay was immunoSEQ multiplex PCR, and TCRdb's table has in-frame clones only and misses some. The data contain under 100,000 clones, about 95% of them singletons. Sample: T cells isolated from PBMCs. The receptor source for this set is a human donor in good health. CDR3s include the opening cysteine and the closing phenylalanine or tryptophan. The D gene is left open where the match is weak. Clone size, where shown, is once, few, many, or a class for clones that have expanded.

J gene: TRBJ2-7
D gene: TRBD2
clone size: NA
V gene: TRBV29-1
CDR3 protein: CSVESAGGYEQYF
CDR3 DNA: TGCAGCGTTGAATCCGCGGGAGGTTACGAGCAGTACTTC

J gene: TRBJ1-5
D gene: NA
clone size: once
V gene: TRBV15
CDR3 protein: CATSSLSNQPQHF
CDR3 DNA: TGTGCCACCAGCAGCCTATCCAATCAGCCCCAGCATTTT

J gene: TRBJ2-1
D gene: NA
clone size: NA
V gene: TRBV7-9
CDR3 protein: CASSLFSSYNEQFF
CDR3 DNA: TGTGCCAGCAGCTTATTCAGCTCCTACAATGAGCAGTTCTTC

J gene: TRBJ1-1
D gene: NA
clone size: NA
V gene: TRBV6-4
CDR3 protein: CASRINRDTEAFF
CDR3 DNA: TGTGCCAGCAGGATTAACAGGGACACTGAAGCTTTCTTT

J gene: TRBJ1-5
D gene: TRBD1
clone size: NA
V gene: TRBV28
CDR3 protein: CASSLNFGQGNQPQHF
CDR3 DNA: TGTGCCAGCAGTTTAAACTTCGGACAGGGGAATCAGCCCCAGCATTTT

J gene: TRBJ2-7
D gene: TRBD2
clone size: NA
V gene: TRBV28
CDR3 protein: CASSFPGLALYEQYF
CDR3 DNA: TGTGCCAGCAGTTTCCCGGGACTAGCCCTCTACGAGCAGTACTTC

J gene: TRBJ1-1
D gene: NA
clone size: NA
V gene: TRBV18
CDR3 protein: CASSPVSDTEAFF
CDR3 DNA: TGTGCCAGCTCACCAGTGTCCGACACTGAAGCTTTCTTT

J gene: TRBJ2-5
D gene: TRBD2
clone size: NA
V gene: TRBV6-5
CDR3 protein: CASKKREGPETQYF
CDR3 DNA: TGTGCCAGCAAAAAGCGGGAGGGCCCGGAGACCCAGTACTTC

J gene: TRBJ2-7
D gene: NA
clone size: NA
V gene: TRBV9
CDR3 protein: CASSEPGSREQYF
CDR3 DNA: TGTGCCAGCAGCGAACCAGGATCACGCGAGCAGTACTTC

J gene: TRBJ1-1
D gene: NA
clone size: NA
V gene: TRBV6-1
CDR3 protein: CAIYRDTEAFF
CDR3 DNA: TGTGCCATTTACAGGGACACTGAAGCTTTCTTT

J gene: TRBJ1-2
D gene: TRBD1
clone size: NA
V gene: TRBV18
CDR3 protein: CASSPNTGGANYGYTF
CDR3 DNA: TGTGCCAGCTCACCAAACACAGGGGGCGCGAACTATGGCTACACCTTC

J gene: TRBJ1-2
D gene: TRBD1
clone size: once
V gene: TRBV27
CDR3 protein: CASFGTGGLAGGYTF
CDR3 DNA: TGTGCCAGCTTTGGGACAGGGGGCCTTGCGGGTGGCTACACCTTC

J gene: TRBJ2-5
D gene: NA
clone size: NA
V gene: TRBV4-3
CDR3 protein: CASSLLSYLAGETQYF
CDR3 DNA: TGCGCCAGCAGCCTCCTAAGCTACCTCGCGGGGGAGACCCAGTACTTC

J gene: TRBJ2-2
D gene: TRBD2
clone size: NA
V gene: TRBV5-1
CDR3 protein: CASSAPTSGKLRAGELFF
CDR3 DNA: TGCGCCAGCAGCGCCCCTACTAGCGGGAAACTAAGGGCCGGGGAGCTGTTTTTT

J gene: TRBJ2-7
D gene: NA
clone size: NA
V gene: TRBV19
CDR3 protein: CASSVISGYEQYF
CDR3 DNA: TGTGCCAGTAGTGTTATTAGCGGTTACGAGCAGTACTTC

J gene: TRBJ1-2
D gene: NA
clone size: few
V gene: TRBV4-2
CDR3 protein: CASSQVSGVYGYTF
CDR3 DNA: TGTGCCAGCAGCCAAGTCAGCGGGGTATATGGCTACACCTTC

J gene: TRBJ2-6
D gene: NA
clone size: NA
V gene: TRBV6-1
CDR3 protein: CASSPGSSGANVLTF
CDR3 DNA: TGTGCCAGCTCGCCGGGTTCCTCTGGGGCCAACGTCCTGACTTTC

J gene: TRBJ1-2
D gene: NA
clone size: NA
V gene: TRBV6-1
CDR3 protein: CASTGQPLLYGYTF
CDR3 DNA: TGTGCCAGCACAGGGCAGCCACTACTATATGGCTACACCTTC

J gene: TRBJ2-3
D gene: TRBD2
clone size: NA
V gene: TRBV28
CDR3 protein: CASSLLAGERTDTQYF
CDR3 DNA: TGTGCCAGCAGTTTACTAGCGGGAGAGCGCACAGATACGCAGTATTTT

J gene: TRBJ1-4
D gene: NA
clone size: NA
V gene: TRBV4-3
CDR3 protein: CASSQVWPVEKLFF
CDR3 DNA: TGCGCCAGCAGCCAAGTATGGCCAGTTGAAAAACTGTTTTTT

J gene: TRBJ2-1
D gene: TRBD2
clone size: NA
V gene: TRBV29-1
CDR3 protein: CSVEVGRTSGRVLLYNEQFF
CDR3 DNA: TGCAGCGTTGAAGTGGGGAGGACTAGCGGGAGGGTTTTGCTCTACAATGAGCAGTTCTTC

J gene: TRBJ1-1
D gene: NA
clone size: once
V gene: TRBV28
CDR3 protein: CASSLGAFENTEAFF
CDR3 DNA: TGTGCCAGCAGTTTAGGGGCTTTCGAAAACACTGAAGCTTTCTTT

J gene: TRBJ2-6
D gene: NA
clone size: NA
V gene: TRBV11-2
CDR3 protein: CASSFYPVPSLGANVLTF
CDR3 DNA: TGTGCCAGCAGCTTTTATCCAGTGCCTAGTTTGGGGGCCAACGTCCTGACTTTC

J gene: TRBJ2-7
D gene: NA
clone size: NA
V gene: TRBV6-5
CDR3 protein: CASSLVTGYEQYF
CDR3 DNA: TGTGCCAGCAGCCTCGTTACCGGCTACGAGCAGTACTTC

J gene: TRBJ2-7
D gene: NA
clone size: NA
V gene: TRBV6-1
CDR3 protein: CASSEHSSRSYEQYF
CDR3 DNA: TGTGCCAGCAGTGAACACAGTTCCCGCTCCTACGAGCAGTACTTC

J gene: TRBJ2-6
D gene: NA
clone size: NA
V gene: TRBV6-5
CDR3 protein: CASSPRSGANVLTF
CDR3 DNA: TGTGCCAGCAGTCCCCGGTCTGGGGCCAACGTCCTGACTTTC

J gene: TRBJ2-3
D gene: TRBD2
clone size: NA
V gene: TRBV2
CDR3 protein: CAIPGGVTSGRSDTQYF
CDR3 DNA: TGTGCCATCCCTGGGGGGGTGACTAGCGGGAGGTCAGATACGCAGTATTTT

J gene: TRBJ2-2
D gene: NA
clone size: NA
V gene: TRBV4-3
CDR3 protein: CASASERGSHGELFF
CDR3 DNA: TGCGCCAGCGCTTCTGAACGGGGGTCCCACGGGGAGCTGTTTTTT

J gene: TRBJ2-1
D gene: NA
clone size: NA
V gene: TRBV10-3
CDR3 protein: CAISEASFYEQFF
CDR3 DNA: TGTGCCATCAGTGAGGCTAGTTTCTATGAGCAGTTCTTC

J gene: TRBJ1-5
D gene: NA
clone size: NA
V gene: TRBV2
CDR3 protein: CASRNQGMGDNQPQHF
CDR3 DNA: TGTGCCAGCAGGAACCAGGGGATGGGGGACAATCAGCCCCAGCATTTT

J gene: TRBJ1-5
D gene: NA
clone size: NA
V gene: TRBV21-1
CDR3 protein: CASSKGETGGLDNQPQHF
CDR3 DNA: TGTGCCAGCAGCAAAGGGGAGACAGGGGGCCTAGACAATCAGCCCCAGCATTTT

J gene: TRBJ2-5
D gene: NA
clone size: NA
V gene: TRBV5-4
CDR3 protein: CASSLAGSYQETQYF
CDR3 DNA: TGTGCCAGCAGCTTGGCAGGGTCGTACCAAGAGACCCAGTACTTC

J gene: TRBJ1-1
D gene: TRBD1
clone size: NA
V gene: TRBV2
CDR3 protein: CASSEGTGRDAFF
CDR3 DNA: TGTGCCAGCAGCGAGGGGACAGGTCGAGACGCTTTCTTT

J gene: TRBJ2-5
D gene: TRBD2
clone size: NA
V gene: TRBV7-9
CDR3 protein: CASSFSLAGVRETQYF
CDR3 DNA: TGTGCCAGCAGCTTTAGTTTAGCGGGAGTGCGGGAGACCCAGTACTTC

J gene: TRBJ1-2
D gene: NA
clone size: NA
V gene: TRBV19
CDR3 protein: CASSLNRDRGMGYTF
CDR3 DNA: TGTGCCAGTAGTCTAAACAGGGATAGGGGAATGGGCTACACCTTC

J gene: TRBJ1-4
D gene: TRBD1
clone size: NA
V gene: TRBV5-1
CDR3 protein: CASSSRGVNEKLFF
CDR3 DNA: TGCGCCAGCAGCTCCAGGGGGGTAAATGAAAAACTGTTTTTT

J gene: TRBJ1-2
D gene: TRBD1
clone size: NA
V gene: TRBV4-2
CDR3 protein: CASSPPDREVDGYTF
CDR3 DNA: TGTGCCAGCAGCCCCCCCGACAGGGAGGTAGATGGCTACACCTTC

J gene: TRBJ1-5
D gene: NA
clone size: NA
V gene: TRBV6-5
CDR3 protein: CASSYTDGRNQPQHF
CDR3 DNA: TGTGCCAGCAGTTACACAGACGGCAGAAATCAGCCCCAGCATTTT

J gene: TRBJ2-1
D gene: TRBD2
clone size: NA
V gene: TRBV25-1
CDR3 protein: CASSVLAGGIFF
CDR3 DNA: TGTGCCAGCAGTGTACTAGCGGGAGGTATCTTCTTC

J gene: TRBJ2-5
D gene: NA
clone size: NA
V gene: TRBV7-7
CDR3 protein: CASSLSGRGETQYF
CDR3 DNA: TGTGCTAGCAGCTTATCAGGAAGGGGAGAGACCCAGTACTTC

J gene: TRBJ1-5
D gene: NA
clone size: NA
V gene: TRBV19
CDR3 protein: CASSIDTGSRQPQHF
CDR3 DNA: TGTGCCAGTAGTATAGATACAGGGTCTAGACAGCCCCAGCATTTT

J gene: TRBJ1-2
D gene: NA
clone size: NA
V gene: TRBV7-3
CDR3 protein: CASSSTGNGGYTF
CDR3 DNA: TGTGCCAGCAGCTCTACAGGGAACGGTGGCTACACCTTC

J gene: TRBJ2-7
D gene: NA
clone size: NA
V gene: TRBV19
CDR3 protein: CASSIGGLREQYF
CDR3 DNA: TGTGCCAGTAGTATAGGAGGGCTGCGGGAGCAGTACTTC

J gene: TRBJ1-1
D gene: TRBD1
clone size: NA
V gene: TRBV7-9
CDR3 protein: CASSDGQGRTEAFF
CDR3 DNA: TGTGCCAGCAGCGACGGACAGGGGCGGACTGAAGCTTTCTTT

J gene: TRBJ2-1
D gene: NA
clone size: NA
V gene: TRBV27
CDR3 protein: CASRIDWEQFF
CDR3 DNA: TGTGCCAGCAGGATAGATTGGGAGCAGTTCTTC

J gene: TRBJ2-1
D gene: TRBD2
clone size: NA
V gene: TRBV4-1
CDR3 protein: CASSPYGAGGRSNNEQFF
CDR3 DNA: TGCGCCAGCAGCCCTTACGGAGCGGGAGGTCGCTCCAACAATGAGCAGTTCTTC

J gene: TRBJ2-1
D gene: NA
clone size: NA
V gene: TRBV11-3
CDR3 protein: CASRQLSYNEQFF
CDR3 DNA: TGTGCCAGCCGACAGCTCTCCTACAATGAGCAGTTCTTC

J gene: TRBJ1-4
D gene: NA
clone size: NA
V gene: TRBV19
CDR3 protein: CASSYGPGLDEKLFF
CDR3 DNA: TGTGCCAGTAGTTACGGTCCAGGGTTAGATGAAAAACTGTTTTTT